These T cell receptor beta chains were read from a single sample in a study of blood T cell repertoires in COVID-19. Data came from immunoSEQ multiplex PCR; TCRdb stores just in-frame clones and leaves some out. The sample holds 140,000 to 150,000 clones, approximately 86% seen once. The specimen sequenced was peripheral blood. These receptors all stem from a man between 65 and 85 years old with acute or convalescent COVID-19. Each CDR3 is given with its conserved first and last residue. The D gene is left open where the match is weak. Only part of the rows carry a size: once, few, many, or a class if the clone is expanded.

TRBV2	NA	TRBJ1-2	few	TGTGCCAGCAGTGAGGGCCTCTATGGCTACACCTTC	CASSEGLYGYTF
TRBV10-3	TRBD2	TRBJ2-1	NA	TGTGCCATCAGTGAGTTTAGCGGGAGAGGGAATGAGCAGTTCTTC	CAISEFSGRGNEQFF
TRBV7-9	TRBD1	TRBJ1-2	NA	TGTGCCAGCGGCGGGACAGACTTACGAGGCTACACCTTC	CASGGTDLRGYTF
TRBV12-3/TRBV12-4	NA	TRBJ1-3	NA	TGTGCCAGCACCTTTAACTCTGGAAACACCATATATTTT	CASTFNSGNTIYF
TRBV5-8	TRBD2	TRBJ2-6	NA	TGTGCCAGCAGCTTACAACGACTAGCGGGAGGCTCTGGGGCCAACGTCCTGACTTTC	CASSLQRLAGGSGANVLTF
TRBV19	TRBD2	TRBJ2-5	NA	TGTGCCAGTAGTCTGGGGACTAGCGGGTATCAAGAGACCCAGTACTTC	CASSLGTSGYQETQYF
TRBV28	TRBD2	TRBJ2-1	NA	TGTGCCAGCAGTAAAACCGGGACTAGCGGGGGGAATGAGCAGTTCTTC	CASSKTGTSGGNEQFF
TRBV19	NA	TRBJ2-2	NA	TGTGCCAGTAGTCCGGGGGGCCGGGGCACCGGGGAGCTGTTTTTT	CASSPGGRGTGELFF
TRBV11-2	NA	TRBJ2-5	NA	TGTGCCAGCAGCGAGGGTTTTCCTAGGCAAGAGACCCAGTACTTC	CASSEGFPRQETQYF
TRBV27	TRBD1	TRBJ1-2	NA	TGTGCCAGCAGGAAGGACAGGGGGAACTATGGCTACACCTTC	CASRKDRGNYGYTF
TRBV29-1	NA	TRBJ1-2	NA	TGCAGCGTTGCAAAGGGGGTATATGGCTACACCTTC	CSVAKGVYGYTF
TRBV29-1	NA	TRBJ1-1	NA	TGCAGCGTTGAGGACAACGGGACTGAAGCTTTCTTT	CSVEDNGTEAFF
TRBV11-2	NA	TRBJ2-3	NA	TGTGCCAGCAGCTCCAGCCGCAGGGAAGATACGCAGTATTTT	CASSSSRREDTQYF
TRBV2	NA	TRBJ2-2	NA	TGTGCCAGCAGCGGCACCGGACAGACGACTGTCTTTTTT	CASSGTGQTTVFF
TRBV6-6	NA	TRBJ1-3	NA	TGTGCCAGCAGTCTTGGCGGGGGGGTATCCGGAAACACCATATATTTT	CASSLGGGVSGNTIYF
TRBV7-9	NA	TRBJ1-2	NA	TGTGCCAGCAGCTTGAAAGGGGTTGTAGGTGGCTACACCTTC	CASSLKGVVGGYTF
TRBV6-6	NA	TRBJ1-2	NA	TGTGCCAGCGGCCTGAACTATGGCTACACCTTC	CASGLNYGYTF
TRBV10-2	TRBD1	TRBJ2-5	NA	TGCGCCAGCATTCGGGACAGCCAAGAGACCCAGTACTTC	CASIRDSQETQYF
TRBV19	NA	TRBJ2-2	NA	TGTGCCAGTAGCGACAGTACCTTTAGGGCCGGGGAGCTGTTTTTT	CASSDSTFRAGELFF
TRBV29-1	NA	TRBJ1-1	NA	TGCAGCGCCCAGATGGGACTTTCCGGACCTGAAGCTTTCTTT	CSAQMGLSGPEAFF
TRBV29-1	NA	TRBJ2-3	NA	TGCAGCGTTGAAGATCGGAGGGGAGATACGCAGTATTTT	CSVEDRRGDTQYF
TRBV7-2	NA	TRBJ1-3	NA	TGTGCCAGCAGCTTAGGCGGACATCTCTCTGGAAACACCATATATTTT	CASSLGGHLSGNTIYF
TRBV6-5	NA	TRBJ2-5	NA	TGTGCCAGCAGTCGGCTGGGGGGGGGCTCGGAGACCCAGTACTTC	CASSRLGGGSETQYF
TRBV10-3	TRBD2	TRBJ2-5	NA	TGTGCCACCAGGACTAGCGGGAGAGCCCGGGGGGAAGAGACCCAGTACTTC	CATRTSGRARGEETQYF
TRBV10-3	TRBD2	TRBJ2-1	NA	TGTGCCATCAGTGAGGGGACTAGCGGGAGCTACAATGAGCAGTTCTTC	CAISEGTSGSYNEQFF
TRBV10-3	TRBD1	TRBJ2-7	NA	TGTGCCATCAGTGTCCGGGACAGGGAAAACGAGCAGTACTTC	CAISVRDRENEQYF
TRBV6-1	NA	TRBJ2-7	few	TGTGCCAGCAGTGAAGGCCTCACCGGCTCCTACGAGCAGTACTTC	CASSEGLTGSYEQYF
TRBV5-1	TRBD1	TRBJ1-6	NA	TGCGCCAGCAGCCCAGAAATACCGACAGGGGCAAGTAATTCACCCCTCCACTTT	CASSPEIPTGASNSPLHF
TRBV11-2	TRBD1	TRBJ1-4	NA	TGTGCCAGCAGCTCAGGGACAGGGTGGGAAAAACTGTTTTTT	CASSSGTGWEKLFF
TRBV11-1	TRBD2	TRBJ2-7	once	TGTGCCAGCAGCCTCGGGGGAGGGCCTTACTACGAGCAGTACTTC	CASSLGGGPYYEQYF
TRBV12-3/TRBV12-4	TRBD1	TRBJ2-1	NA	TGTGCCAGCAGCAGGACAGGGGTCCATGAGCAGTTCTTC	CASSRTGVHEQFF
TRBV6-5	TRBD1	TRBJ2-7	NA	TGTGCCAGCAGAACCGGGACAGGGCTCTACGAGCAGTACTTC	CASRTGTGLYEQYF
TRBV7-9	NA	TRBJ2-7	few	TGTGCCAGCAGCTTTCCCTCCGGGGGCGAGCAGTACTTC	CASSFPSGGEQYF
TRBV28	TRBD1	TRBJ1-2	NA	TGTGCCAGCAGTGGGGGACAGGTCTATGGCTACACCTTC	CASSGGQVYGYTF
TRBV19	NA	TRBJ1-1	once	TGTGCCAGTAGTATTAGGCTAGGGAACACTGAAGCTTTCTTT	CASSIRLGNTEAFF
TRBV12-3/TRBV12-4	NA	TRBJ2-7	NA	TGTGCCAGCAGTCGTCAGGGCGGCGAGCAGTACTTC	CASSRQGGEQYF
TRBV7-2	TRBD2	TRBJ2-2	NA	TGTGCCAGCAGCCCCCGGGGAGGGGCGCAAACCGGGGAGCTGTTTTTT	CASSPRGGAQTGELFF
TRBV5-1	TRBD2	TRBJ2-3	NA	TGCGCCAGCAGCTTGGATCCGGGGGGAGGGGATACGCAGTATTTT	CASSLDPGGGDTQYF
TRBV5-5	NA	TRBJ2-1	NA	TGTGCCAGCAGCTTGGAGGGGCGAAGGAATGAGCAGTTCTTC	CASSLEGRRNEQFF
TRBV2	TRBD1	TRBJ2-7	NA	TGTGCCAGCAGACCCCCAGGGGGCGCTTCCGGCTACGAGCAGTACTTC	CASRPPGGASGYEQYF
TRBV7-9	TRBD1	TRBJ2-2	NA	TGTGCCAGCAGCTCTCGACAGGGTTGGGCCGGGGAGCTGTTTTTT	CASSSRQGWAGELFF
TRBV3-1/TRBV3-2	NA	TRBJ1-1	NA	TGTGCCAGCAGCCCCACGGACAGATTGAACACTGAAGCTTTCTTT	CASSPTDRLNTEAFF
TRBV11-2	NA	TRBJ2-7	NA	TGTGCCAGCAGCTCGAGTCGAGGACAGAGCTCCTACGAGCAGTACTTC	CASSSSRGQSSYEQYF
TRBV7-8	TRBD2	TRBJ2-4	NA	TGTGCCAGCAGCTTAGGGGACTATGCCGCCAAAAACATTCAGTACTTC	CASSLGDYAAKNIQYF
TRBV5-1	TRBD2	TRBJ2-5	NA	TGCGCCAGCAGCTTGGCCGGGGCTAGCGGAAACCAAGAGACCCAGTACTTC	CASSLAGASGNQETQYF
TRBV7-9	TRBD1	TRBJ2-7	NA	TGTGCCAGCAGCCTAGGCCCGGGACAGGTCTCCTACGAGCAGTACTTC	CASSLGPGQVSYEQYF
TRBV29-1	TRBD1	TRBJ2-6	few	TGCAGCGTTAGGGACAGGGGGGTGCGAGGGGCCAACGTCCTGACTTTC	CSVRDRGVRGANVLTF
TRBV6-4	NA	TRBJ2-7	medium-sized	TGTGCCAGCAGTGACTCGAGGCTAGCGCCTATTCTCTACGAGCAGTACTTC	CASSDSRLAPILYEQYF
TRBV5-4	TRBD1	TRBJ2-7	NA	TGTGCCAGCAGCCCTATGGGGGACAGGGGCGAGCAGTACTTC	CASSPMGDRGEQYF
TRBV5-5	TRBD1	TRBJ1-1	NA	TGTGCCAGCAGCCCCAGATTCCAGGGGGCGCCCACTGAAGCTTTCTTT	CASSPRFQGAPTEAFF
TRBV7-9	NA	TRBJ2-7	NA	TGTGCCAGCAGCAGATCGGGGGGCCTCTACGAGCAGTACTTC	CASSRSGGLYEQYF
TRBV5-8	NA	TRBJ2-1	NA	TGTGCCAGCAGGCTCAGTGGGGCCCCCGGTGGGCAGTTCTTC	CASRLSGAPGGQFF
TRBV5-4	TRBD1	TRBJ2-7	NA	TGTGCCAGCAGCGCACAAAGTACAGGGGCCGAGCAGTACTTC	CASSAQSTGAEQYF
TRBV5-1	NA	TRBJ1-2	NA	TGCGCCAGCAGCGTTTTTCAGGGGTTGAACTATGGCTACACCTTC	CASSVFQGLNYGYTF
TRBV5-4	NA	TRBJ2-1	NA	TGTGCCAGCAGCTTGGAAACAGCCACCTACAATGAGCAGTTCTTC	CASSLETATYNEQFF
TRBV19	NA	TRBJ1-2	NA	TGTGCCAGTAGTGGACAGACCCTCTATGGCTACACCTTC	CASSGQTLYGYTF
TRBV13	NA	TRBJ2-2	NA	TGTGCCAGCAGCTTAGGCAGGGCCACCGGGGAGCTGTTTTTT	CASSLGRATGELFF